Below, 11 T cell receptor beta chains from the same sample are listed, as sequenced in a study of blood T cell repertoires in COVID-19 (dated by TCRdb to 2020 to 2022). Receptors were amplified or captured by the immunoSEQ multiplex PCR assay. The source is immuneACCESS, and TCRdb retained only in-frame sequences with V and J called. Part of the clones is not carried over; for the studies checked, unresolved V genes explain less than half of this, and the remainder is unexplained. The sample table holds 540,000 or so clones, of which around nine tenths were seen once. The ten largest account for roughly 8% of the sample. Sequenced: peripheral blood. The receptor source for this set is a woman between 50 and 59 years old with COVID-19, enrolled during active disease.

The V call is TRBV19, the J call TRBJ1-1; unclear D gene. Trimming cost V 5 bases and J 3 bases, with 7 bases left between them. CDR3 size: 12 residues. Germline CDR1 LNHDA, CDR2 SQIVND (reference sequence). The CDR3 protein is CASSFLDTEAFF. CDR3 nucleotide sequence: TGTGCCAGTAGTTTTTTAGACACTGAAGCTTTCTTT.

This rearrangement joins TRBV5-1 to TRBJ2-5; TRBD2 matches 10 bases. The V gene's germline CDR1 is SGHRS and CDR2 YFSETQ. The junction had 6 bases not matched to a gene; V was cut back by 0 bases and J by 4 bases. The CDR3 extends over 16 amino acids. The CDR3: CASSLAPSGGGETQYF. DNA of the CDR3: TGCGCCAGCAGCTTGGCGCCTAGCGGGGGTGGAGAGACCCAGTACTTC.

V and J are TRBV2 and TRBJ1-2, with a possible D match to TRBD1 (6 bases). Germline loops: CDR1 SNHLY, CDR2 FYNNEI. Trimming removed 7 bases from V and 5 bases from J, with 11 bases in between. CDR3 size: 12 residues. CDR3 sequence reads: CASKDSLYGYTF. DNA for the CDR3: TGTGCCAGCAAGGACAGCCTTTATGGCTACACCTTC.

This clone was seen a single time. The chain employs TRBV27 and TRBJ2-7; 7 bases align to TRBD1. Per germline, CDR1 MNHEY and CDR2 SMNVEV (reference sequence). The CDR3 loop spans 14 amino acids. The trim removed 8 bases at V and 3 bases at J, leaving 10 bases unmatched. The CDR3 coding sequence is TGTGCCAGCGGGAAAACAGGGGTTAACTACGAGCAGTACTTC. Its protein product is CASGKTGVNYEQYF.

The chain carries TRBV3-1 (or the pseudogene TRBV3-2) and TRBJ2-5; the D gene is possibly TRBD2 (6 bases). There are 15 residues in the CDR3. Trimming took off 0 bases at V and 5 bases at J, with 13 bases between the two ends. CDR1 is LGHDT and CDR2 is YNNKEL in the germline V gene (reference sequence). The CDR3 reads CASSQDSGVGETQYF. CDR3 coding DNA: TGTGCCAGCAGCCAAGATAGCGGCGTAGGGGAGACCCAGTACTTC.

Details on this clone: The same CDR3 arises from other DNA sequences in this sample as well. Here the CDR3 DNA reads TGTGCCAGCTCACCAGGACAGAGCAATCAGCCCCAGCATTTT. Protein sequence: CASSPGQSNQPQHF. J is TRBJ1-5 and V is TRBV18, with TRBD1 as a possible D gene (6 bases). The CDR3 covers 14 residues. Trimming took 2 bases from V and 1 from J, leaving 6 bases between them. The germline gives CDR1 KGHSH, CDR2 LQKENI.

This clone occurred once. Here the CDR3 reads CASSYDRNPNYGYTF. CDR3 bases: TGTGCCAGCAGTTACGACAGGAATCCTAACTATGGCTACACCTTC. This chain connects TRBV6-5 to TRBJ1-2; possibly TRBD1 for D (6 bases). Trimming cost V 2 bases and J 0 bases, with 10 bases left between them. CDR3 size: 15 residues. Per the germline V gene, CDR1 is MNHEY and CDR2 is SVGAGI.

Regarding this clone: No DNA is shown, since the ends of the CDR3 on it are uncertain; the CDR3 is the one TCRdb lists. The V and J genes are TRBV6-1 and TRBJ1-1; TRBD1 was called by the table and not checked on the DNA. Including both end residues, the CDR3 is 12 amino acids long. Germline CDR1 is MNHNS and CDR2 is SASEGT. The CDR3 loop is CASSEWGQGTFF.

This clone was observed once. The chain carries TRBV5-6 and TRBJ2-7; possible D gene TRBD2, 5 bases. The CDR3 spans 13 residues. V lost 4 bases to trimming and J lost 6 bases, with 14 bases between them. In germline, CDR1 is SGHDT, CDR2 YYEEEE. The CDR3 DNA is TGTGCCAGCAGCCTCGTCCCCGAGGGCGAGCAGTACTTC. This encodes CASSLVPEGEQYF.

In the case of this clone: At the DNA level, this CDR3 is encoded by other sequences in the same sample as well. This chain uses TRBV5-1 with TRBJ1-1; no firm D call. The CDR3 length is 14 residues. Germline values: CDR1 SGHRS, CDR2 YFSETQ. Trimming removed 0 bases from V and 3 bases from J, with 9 bases in between. CDR3 sequence reads: CASSLAAGDTEAFF. The CDR3 DNA reads as TGCGCCAGCAGCTTGGCTGCCGGGGACACTGAAGCTTTCTTT.

V and J are TRBV5-6 and TRBJ2-7; 10 positions match TRBD2. Looked up from germline, CDR1 is SGHDT and CDR2 is YYEEEE. The CDR3 is made up of 16 amino acids. V lost 4 bases to trimming and J lost 4 bases; unmatched junction nucleotides: 11. The CDR3 is CASSPPSGGAPYEQYF. The DNA of the CDR3 is TGTGCCAGCAGCCCTCCGAGCGGGGGGGCCCCATACGAGCAGTACTTC.